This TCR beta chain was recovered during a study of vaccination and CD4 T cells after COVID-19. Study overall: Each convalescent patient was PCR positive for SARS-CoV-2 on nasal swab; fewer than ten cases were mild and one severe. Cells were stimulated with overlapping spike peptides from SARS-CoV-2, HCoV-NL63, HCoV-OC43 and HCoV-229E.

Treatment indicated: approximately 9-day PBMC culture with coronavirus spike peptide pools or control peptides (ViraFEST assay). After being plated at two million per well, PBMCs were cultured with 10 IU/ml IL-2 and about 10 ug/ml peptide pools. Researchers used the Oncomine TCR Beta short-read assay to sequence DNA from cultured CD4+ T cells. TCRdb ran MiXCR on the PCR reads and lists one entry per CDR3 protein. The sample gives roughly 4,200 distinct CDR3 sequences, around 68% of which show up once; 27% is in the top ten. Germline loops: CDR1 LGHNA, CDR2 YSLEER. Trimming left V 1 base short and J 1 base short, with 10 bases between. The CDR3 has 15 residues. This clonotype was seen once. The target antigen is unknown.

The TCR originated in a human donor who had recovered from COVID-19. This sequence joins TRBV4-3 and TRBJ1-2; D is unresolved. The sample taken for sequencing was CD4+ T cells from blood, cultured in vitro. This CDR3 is CASSQVLGINYGYTF. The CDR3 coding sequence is TGCGCCAGCAGCCAAGTATTGGGGATTAACTATGGCTACACCTTC.